These 5 T cell receptor beta chains came from one sample sequenced in a study of blood T cell repertoires in COVID-19. Method: immunoSEQ multiplex PCR; TCRdb's copy keeps in-frame clones and lacks some. Among about 37,000 clones listed, 88% were seen once. The sample was peripheral blood. Source of these receptors: a human donor in a cohort sampled during active COVID-19.

This clone was seen a single time. The rearrangement links TRBV6-1 to TRBJ1-2; possible D gene TRBD1, 5 bases. Trimming stripped 0 bases from V and 7 bases from J, with 21 bases between. The CDR3 totals 17 residues. The germline gives CDR1 MNHNS, CDR2 SASEGT. The CDR3 DNA sequence: TGTGCCAGCAGTGAAGCCCTAGGGGTTGGGCGCTCCCTTGGCTACACCTTC. Protein sequence: CASSEALGVGRSLGYTF.

The rearrangement joins TRBV28 to TRBJ1-4, with 7 positions matching TRBD1. V trimming: 4 bases; J trimming: 3 bases; junction bases outside the gene matches: 5. The CDR3 runs 15 residues. Germline V gives CDR1 MDHEN, CDR2 SYDVKM. In DNA, the CDR3 is TGTGCCAGCAGTTCCCCGGGACAGCCTAATGAAAAACTGTTTTTT. Translation: CASSSPGQPNEKLFF.

In nucleotides, the CDR3 is TGTGCCCGAAAGGGGGAGAGCTCTGGAAACACCATATATTTT. Residues: CARKGESSGNTIYF. The genes are TRBV30 and TRBJ1-3, with a tentative D call TRBD1 (6 bases). Looked up from germline, CDR1 is GTSNPN and CDR2 is SVGIG (reference sequence). The CDR3 length is 14 residues. V lost 8 bases to trimming and J lost 0 bases, with 14 bases between them.

The rearrangement joins TRBV4-3 to TRBJ1-5; a weak D match, TRBD1 (6 bases). The ends were cut back, 0 bases at V and 5 bases at J, with 11 bases in the middle. Germline values: CDR1 LGHNA, CDR2 YSLEER. CDR3 length: 15 amino acids. CDR3 protein: CASSQDQQGYQPQHF. The CDR3 DNA sequence: TGCGCCAGCAGCCAAGACCAACAGGGATATCAGCCCCAGCATTTT.

The gene calls are TRBV20-1 and TRBJ2-7; TRBD2 matches 8 bases. Germline assignment: CDR1 DFQATT and CDR2 SNEGSKA (reference sequence). This CDR3 has 10 amino acids. The CDR3: CRREAYEQYF. The CDR3 DNA follows: TGCAGGCGGGAGGCCTACGAGCAGTACTTC.